Listed below are T cell receptor beta chains from one sample, sequenced in a study of cytomegalovirus exposure and HLA in healthy donors. The data were produced by immunoSEQ multiplex PCR, yet TCRdb's version contains in-frame clones alone and is incomplete. The table records around 130,000 clones, 75% to 90% of them present only once. Sequences were obtained from PBMCs. Source of these receptors: a middle-aged man in good health and CMV-seronegative. The CDR3 runs from the conserved cysteine through the conserved F or W. Fields, in order: clone size, D gene, V gene, J gene, CDR3 DNA, CDR3 protein. The D gene is left open where the match is weak. The size field is filled for only some rows; it gives once, few, many or a size class.

-,TRBD1,TRBV7-2,TRBJ2-1,TGTGCCAGCAGCTCGCCCGGACAGGGGATGAATGAGCAGTTCTTC,CASSSPGQGMNEQFF
once,TRBD2,TRBV10-2,TRBJ2-1,TGCGCCAGCAGTGAAGCGAGCGGGAGGAATGAGCAGTTCTTC,CASSEASGRNEQFF
-,TRBD2,TRBV28,TRBJ2-7,TGTGCCAGCAGGTTAACCGGGACTAGCGGGAGTTACGAGCAGTACTTC,CASRLTGTSGSYEQYF
once,-,TRBV27,TRBJ2-4,TGTGCCAGCAGTTTTGCTAGCAGAAACATTCAGTACTTC,CASSFASRNIQYF
few,TRBD2,TRBV5-1,TRBJ2-5,TGCGCCAGCAGCACTAGCGGGGAGACCCAGTACTTC,CASSTSGETQYF
-,TRBD1,TRBV4-2,TRBJ2-5,TGTGCCAGCAGCCAAGAGAGACAGGGAGTATCAGAGACCCAGTACTTC,CASSQERQGVSETQYF
-,-,TRBV5-4,TRBJ1-1,TGTGCCAGCAGGCGCGACAGGCCGCCGAACACTGAAGCTTTCTTT,CASRRDRPPNTEAFF
-,TRBD1,TRBV6-1,TRBJ2-7,TGTGCCAGCAGTGTCCGGGACAGGGCCTACGAGCAGTACTTC,CASSVRDRAYEQYF
-,TRBD1,TRBV30,TRBJ1-1,TGTGCCTGGAGTCGCGGACAGGGGCCGGGGACTGAAGCTTTCTTT,CAWSRGQGPGTEAFF
-,-,TRBV28,TRBJ1-1,TGTGCCAGCAGTTTATGGGGGCCCCGAGGCACTGAAGCTTTCTTT,CASSLWGPRGTEAFF
-,TRBD2,TRBV7-2,TRBJ2-5,TGTGCCAGCAGCTTCCAGCGGGGGGGCCGAGAGACCCAGTACTTC,CASSFQRGGRETQYF
-,TRBD2,TRBV7-2,TRBJ2-7,TGTGCCAGCAGCCCAAGTGGGGGCGGGAGGGCCCCCGAGCAGTACTTC,CASSPSGGGRAPEQYF
-,TRBD2,TRBV19,TRBJ2-1,TGTGCCAGTTGTACTAGCGGGAGGACAAATTACAATGAGCAGTTCTTC,CASCTSGRTNYNEQFF
-,TRBD1,TRBV7-9,TRBJ1-2,TGTGCCAGCAGCCTATCGACAGGGGGCGCGGGAGGCTACACCTTC,CASSLSTGGAGGYTF
once,-,TRBV4-3,TRBJ1-2,TGCGCCAGCCGCCCAGCCTCGGGTTTCTCTAACTATGGCTACACCTTC,CASRPASGFSNYGYTF
many,-,TRBV6-6,TRBJ1-1,TGTGCCAGCAGTTACTCCTACACTGAAGCTTTCTTT,CASSYSYTEAFF
-,-,TRBV4-3,TRBJ2-2,TGCGCCAGCAGCCAGACTTCAGGGGGGACCGGGGAGCTGTTTTTT,CASSQTSGGTGELFF